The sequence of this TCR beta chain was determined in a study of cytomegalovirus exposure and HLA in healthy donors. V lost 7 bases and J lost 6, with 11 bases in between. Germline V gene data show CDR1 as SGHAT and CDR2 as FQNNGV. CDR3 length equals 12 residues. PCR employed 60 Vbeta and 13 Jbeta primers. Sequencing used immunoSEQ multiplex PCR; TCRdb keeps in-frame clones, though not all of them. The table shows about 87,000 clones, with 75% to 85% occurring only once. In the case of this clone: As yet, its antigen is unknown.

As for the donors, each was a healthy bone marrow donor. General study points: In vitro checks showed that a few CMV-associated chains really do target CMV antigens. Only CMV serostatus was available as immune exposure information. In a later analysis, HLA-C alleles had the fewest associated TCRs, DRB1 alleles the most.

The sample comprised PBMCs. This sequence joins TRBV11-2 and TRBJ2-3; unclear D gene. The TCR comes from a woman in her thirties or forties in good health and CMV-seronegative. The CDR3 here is CASTDFSDTQYF. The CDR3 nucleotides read TGTGCCAGCACCGACTTTTCGGATACGCAGTATTTT.